This T cell receptor beta chain derives from a study of lung T cells in sarcoidosis with Löfgren's syndrome. The length of the CDR3 is 13 residues. Trimming shortened V by 7 bases and J by 0 bases, and 7 bases separated the two germline ends. The germline V gene has CDR1 SNHLY and CDR2 FYNNEI. TCRdb processed the reads anew with MiXCR; each CDR3 protein has one entry. The data show under 850 distinct CDR3 sequences, with roughly 21% seen just once and approximately 6.7% held by the top ten. By share of the sample, this clonotype is large. Sequences were obtained from CD4+ T cells from PBMCs. The chain combines TRBV2 with TRBJ1-5; maybe TRBD1 (5 bases). This TCR derives from a human donor with sarcoidosis (Löfgren's syndrome or another form), or a control subject (not recorded which). The CDR3 loop is CASKQDSNQPQHF. The CDR3 coding sequence is TGTGCCAGCAAACAGGATAGCAATCAGCCCCAGCATTTT.